The present TCR beta chain was sequenced within a study of cytomegalovirus exposure and HLA in healthy donors. Study overall: Tens of millions of unique TCRs from HLA-typed donors made up an early data release. Findings of the study overall: A later examination showed that TCR association rates differed by HLA locus, with DRB1 most and HLA-C fewest.

On this clone itself: Its antigen remains unidentified.

PCR employed 60 Vbeta and 13 Jbeta primers. In the original analysis: It was a later analysis that counted approximately 81 million unique TCR beta chains, of which around 11 million were shared. Measured with immunoSEQ multiplex PCR; TCRdb has only the in-frame clones, and not every one. Clone size and V and J calls were adopted from that table, with D and trimming inferred from the DNA. This table has some 140,000 clones, 60% to 80% appearing once. Per the germline V gene, CDR1 is ENHRY and CDR2 is SYGVKD. The length of the CDR3 is 13 residues. V was cut by 4 bases and J by 3 bases, with 9 bases left in between. Nominally healthy donors were sampled, though unrecorded immune exposures were likely.

The sample consisted of PBMCs. The chain joins TRBV10-3 to TRBJ1-2, with D hard to call. This TCR derives from a man in his fifties or sixties in good health and CMV-seropositive. The CDR3 DNA follows: TGTGCCATCAGTGTGTCGCAGGACTATGGCTACACCTTC. Translating gives CAISVSQDYGYTF.